This entry lists 27 T cell receptor beta chains sequenced from one sample in a study of blood T cells in healthy people across ages. Through a sample-barcoded 5' primer and a J-beta primer mix, a second PCR was run for roughly 7 to 12 cycles. TCRdb processed the 5' RACE reads anew with MiXCR; each CDR3 protein has one entry. The sample contains about 780,000 distinct CDR3 sequences, about 26% of which appear only once. These sequences were also reported in another study, on T cells of mothers and their children.

Sequenced input: blood. The receptors derive from a boy aged 5-17 years in good health.

The chain combines TRBV12-3 or TRBV12-4 with TRBJ2-6, with TRBD2 as a possible D gene (5 bases). The CDR3 totals 17 residues. With 7 bases removed from V and 0 bases from J, the gap between germline ends came to 16 bases. The CDR3 spells CASILRVEGSGANVLTF. As DNA, the CDR3 is TGTGCCAGCATCCTGAGGGTGGAAGGCTCTGGGGCCAACGTCCTGACTTTC.

The CDR3 nucleotides are TGTGCCAGCAGTTACTCGGGGCAGGCTGGCTACACCTTC. Its protein product is CASSYSGQAGYTF. The chain joins TRBV6-5 to TRBJ1-2; perhaps TRBD1 as D (5 bases). V lost 0 bases and J 7 bases, leaving 9 bases between the germline ends. The germline V gene has CDR1 MNHEY and CDR2 SVGAGI. This CDR3 has 13 residues.

This chain joins TRBV24-1 and TRBJ2-5, with D perhaps TRBD1 (5 bases). Germline V gene data show CDR1 as KGHDR and CDR2 as SFDVKD. V lost 5 bases to trimming and J lost 2 bases, with 14 bases between them. The CDR3 contains 15 residues. In nucleotides, the CDR3 is TGTGCCACCAGTGGTGACAGTGACTTTCAAGAGACCCAGTACTTC. Residues: CATSGDSDFQETQYF.

Regarding this clonotype: An end of the junction differs from the germline gene, which may be a read error. The J gene is TRBJ1-1, the V gene TRBV20-1, with D uncertain. The CDR3 runs to 14 residues. Germline values: CDR1 DFQATT, CDR2 SNEGSKA (reference sequence). CDR3 DNA: TGCAGTGCCCCTAGTTCAAGGGAAAACACTGAAGCTCTCTTT. Protein: CSAPSSRENTEALF.

The chain has TRBV6-2 or TRBV6-3 and TRBJ1-5, with a tentative D call TRBD1 (6 bases). Germline loops: CDR1 MNHEY, CDR2 SVGEGT. V was clipped by 7 bases and J by 4 bases, with 14 bases between them. The CDR3 extends over 14 amino acids. The CDR3 bases are TGTGCCAGCAAGGGGGGCGGTGGGAATCAGCCCCAGCATTTT. Translation gives CASKGGGGNQPQHF.

The chain links TRBV4-1 to TRBJ1-3; 7 nucleotides match TRBD1. The CDR3 loop spans 20 amino acids. Trimming at V came to 1 base and at J to 0 bases, leaving 15 bases not matched to a gene. From germline, CDR1 is MGHRA and CDR2 YSYEKL. CDR3 sequence reads: CASSQGLLGDRRTSGNTIYF. CDR3 in DNA: TGCGCCAGCAGCCAAGGACTCCTGGGGGACAGAAGAACCTCTGGAAACACCATATATTTT.

The genes are TRBV28 and TRBJ2-7, with a possible D match to TRBD2 (5 bases). The CDR3 contains 15 residues. CDR1 and CDR2 from the germline V gene are MDHEN and SYDVKM. Deletions cut 4 bases from V and 0 bases from J, with 13 bases between. CDR3 in amino acids: CASSSLAKSSYEQYF. CDR3 DNA: TGTGCCAGCAGTTCCTTAGCGAAGAGCTCCTACGAGCAGTACTTC.

The chain is built from TRBV5-1 and TRBJ1-1, with TRBD1 identical over 9 bases. CDR1 SGHRS and CDR2 YFSETQ come from the germline V gene. The CDR3 is 17 amino acids. Trimming cost V 6 bases and J 5 bases; bases outside gene matches: 17. This CDR3 reads CASTPAGTGSPGTEAFF. As DNA, the CDR3 is TGCGCCAGCACCCCGGCCGGGACAGGGTCCCCGGGGACTGAAGCTTTCTTT.

This clonotype was counted a few times. This sequence joins TRBV6-1 and TRBJ2-5, with D unclear. V lost 7 bases to trimming and J lost 3 bases, with 6 bases between them. Per germline, CDR1 MNHNS and CDR2 SASEGT. The CDR3 spans 11 residues. DNA of the CDR3: TGTGCCAGCACGACGGAAGAGACCCAGTACTTC. Its translation is CASTTEETQYF.

This clonotype was seen a few times. The chain recombines TRBV3-1 with TRBJ2-7, with TRBD1 matching over 9 bases. Germline V gene data show CDR1 as LGHDT and CDR2 as YNNKEL (reference sequence). The CDR3 runs to 15 residues. V trimming: 4 bases; J trimming: 3 bases; junction bases outside the gene matches: 7. CDR3 bases: TGTGCCAGCAGCCGACCCGGGACAGGGATCTACGAGCAGTACTTC. Translating gives CASSRPGTGIYEQYF.

V usage is TRBV9 and J usage is TRBJ1-4; D uncertain. Trimming stripped 4 bases from V and 3 bases from J, with 10 bases between. Germline V lookup: CDR1 SGDLS, CDR2 YYNGEE. The CDR3 loop spans 14 amino acids. The CDR3 DNA sequence: TGTGCCAGCAGCCACTGGAAGGCTAATGAAAAACTGTTTTTT. It translates to CASSHWKANEKLFF.

The CDR3 here is CATRAGEGYNEKLFF. The CDR3 coding sequence is TGTGCCACTCGGGCAGGAGAGGGTTATAATGAAAAACTGTTTTTT. The rearrangement links TRBV12-3 or TRBV12-4 to TRBJ1-4, with D unresolved. CDR3 size: 15 residues. V was trimmed by 10 bases and J by 4 bases, leaving 19 bases between them.

The chain links TRBV12-3 or TRBV12-4 to TRBJ1-2; D gene uncertain. The CDR3 sequence is 11 residues long. V was pared by 8 bases and J by 7 bases, with 11 bases between. The CDR3 here is CASSEGLGYTF. The CDR3 DNA reads TGTGCCAGCTCGGAAGGGCTTGGCTACACCTTC.

The chain employs TRBV5-1 and TRBJ2-5, with D perhaps matching TRBD2 (5 bases). The end of the DNA aligns better with TRBJ2-7, so the J call may be wrong. This CDR3 has 15 amino acids. From germline, CDR1 is SGHRS and CDR2 YFSETQ. CDR3 residues: CASSSDGLVTYEQYF. The CDR3 nucleotides read TGCGCCAGCAGCTCAGACGGACTGGTTACCTACGAGCAGTACTTC.

This clonotype was detected only a few times. The rearrangement joins TRBV28 to TRBJ1-1; the D is unclear. The CDR3 totals 13 residues. Per the germline V gene, CDR1 is MDHEN and CDR2 is SYDVKM. The germline V and J ends were trimmed by 3 bases and 1 base, with 6 bases remaining between them. The CDR3 is CASSFRRNTEAFF. The CDR3 DNA reads TGTGCCAGCAGTTTTCGGAGGAACACTGAAGCTTTCTTT.

The chain recombines TRBV7-9 with TRBJ2-3; 7 bases agree with TRBD1. The CDR3 has 17 amino acids. Germline lookup yields CDR1 SEHNR and CDR2 FQNEAQ (reference sequence). Trimming cost V 1 base and J 9 bases; bases outside gene matches: 16. The chain's CDR3 is CASSLGIETGLARTQYF. CDR3 coding DNA: TGTGCCAGCAGCTTAGGAATTGAGACAGGGTTGGCGAGAACGCAGTATTTT.

This clonotype has just a few counts. The chain is built from TRBV20-1 and TRBJ1-2; 8 bases are shared with TRBD1. The ends lost 5 bases at V and 6 bases at J; junction bases unmatched: 5. Looked up from germline, CDR1 is DFQATT and CDR2 is SNEGSKA (reference sequence). This CDR3 spans 12 amino acids. In DNA, the CDR3 is TGCAGTGCTGCGACAGGGGAAGATGGCTACACCTTC. Protein sequence: CSAATGEDGYTF.

The genes are TRBV6-2 or TRBV6-3 and TRBJ2-7; the D gene is possibly TRBD1 (5 bases). The germline V and J ends were trimmed by 7 bases and 5 bases, with 12 bases remaining between them. Germline assignment: CDR1 MNHEY and CDR2 SVGEGT. The CDR3 covers 12 residues. CDR3 loop: CASTTTVNEQYF. Written as DNA, the CDR3 is TGTGCCAGCACGACGACAGTGAACGAGCAGTACTTC.

This clonotype was seen at least ten times. Relative to the germline gene, one junction end is altered; a read error may explain this. The chain combines TRBV5-1 with TRBJ2-5, with a tentative D call TRBD1 (5 bases). Germline V gives CDR1 SGHRS, CDR2 YFSETQ. CDR3 size: 12 residues. The CDR3, as DNA: TGTGCCAGCAGCAGACAGCAAGAGACCCAGTACTTC. Protein product: CASSRQQETQYF.

This clonotype was found a few times. J is TRBJ2-1 and V is TRBV29-1; weak D call: TRBD2 (7 bases). This CDR3 has 12 residues. The germline CDR1 and CDR2 sequences are SQVTM and ANQGSEA. V lost 6 bases and J 9 bases, leaving 15 bases between the germline ends. The CDR3 protein is CSVDKGGSEQFF. CDR3 bases: TGCAGCGTGGATAAGGGGGGGAGTGAGCAGTTCTTC.

This clonotype has a handful of counts. This chain uses TRBV9 with TRBJ2-5; D may correspond to TRBD1 or TRBD2 (5 bases each). CDR3 size: 15 residues. Per the germline V gene, CDR1 is SGDLS and CDR2 is YYNGEE. V was shortened by 0 bases and J by 0 bases, with 9 bases between the two germline ends. The CDR3 DNA follows: TGTGCCAGCAGCGTAGTGGGACGAGACCAAGAGACCCAGTACTTC. Translation: CASSVVGRDQETQYF.

The chain has TRBV5-4 and TRBJ2-5; perhaps TRBD1 as D (5 bases). This CDR3 contains 14 residues. Trimming removed 3 bases from V and 4 bases from J, with 13 bases in between. The germline V gene encodes CDR1 SGHNT and CDR2 YYREEE (reference sequence). The CDR3 nucleotides read TGTGCCAGCAGCTGGGGCGGCATGGGAGAGACCCAGTACTTC. This encodes CASSWGGMGETQYF.

The rearrangement links TRBV5-6 to TRBJ2-5; D gene unclear. V lost 0 bases, J lost 8 bases, and 11 bases lay in between. The length of the CDR3 is 13 residues. Germline V gives CDR1 SGHDT, CDR2 YYEEEE. The CDR3 bases are TGTGCCAGCAGCTTGGGGACCCCAGTCACCCAGTACTTC. Its protein product is CASSLGTPVTQYF.

This clonotype has a handful of counts. The chain couples TRBV19 to TRBJ1-6; D uncertain. The ends were cut back, 8 bases at V and 7 bases at J, with 15 bases in the middle. The CDR3 spans 14 residues. The germline V gene has CDR1 LNHDA and CDR2 SQIVND (reference sequence). The CDR3 region has the DNA TGTGCCAGTGGGTCCTCGAGATCCAATTCACCCCTCCACTTT. It yields the protein CASGSSRSNSPLHF.

CDR3 sequence reads: CSARAGDTFYEQYF. The CDR3 region has the DNA TGCAGTGCTAGAGCGGGGGACACCTTCTACGAGCAGTACTTC. V and J are TRBV20-1 and TRBJ2-7; D may be TRBD1 or TRBD2 (6 bases each). V was clipped by 1 base and J by 3 bases, with 13 bases between them. Germline values: CDR1 DFQATT, CDR2 SNEGSKA (reference sequence). This CDR3 has 14 amino acids.

The J gene is TRBJ2-6, the V gene TRBV20-1, with no clear D. Trimming pared 5 bases from V and 2 bases from J, leaving 7 bases between. The CDR3 runs 13 residues. Germline assignment: CDR1 DFQATT and CDR2 SNEGSKA (reference sequence). CDR3 sequence: CSARPAGANVLTF. DNA of the CDR3: TGCAGTGCTCGCCCGGCTGGGGCCAACGTCCTGACTTTC.

This clonotype occurred a few times. This chain connects TRBV20-1 to TRBJ1-1; 8 nucleotides match TRBD1. The length of the CDR3 is 13 residues. Germline CDR1 reads DFQATT; CDR2 reads SNEGSKA (reference sequence). V was clipped by 6 bases and J by 5 bases; unmatched bases: 8. The CDR3 DNA follows: TGCAGTGCCAAGCACACAGGGGGAACTGAAGCTTTCTTT. Translation: CSAKHTGGTEAFF.